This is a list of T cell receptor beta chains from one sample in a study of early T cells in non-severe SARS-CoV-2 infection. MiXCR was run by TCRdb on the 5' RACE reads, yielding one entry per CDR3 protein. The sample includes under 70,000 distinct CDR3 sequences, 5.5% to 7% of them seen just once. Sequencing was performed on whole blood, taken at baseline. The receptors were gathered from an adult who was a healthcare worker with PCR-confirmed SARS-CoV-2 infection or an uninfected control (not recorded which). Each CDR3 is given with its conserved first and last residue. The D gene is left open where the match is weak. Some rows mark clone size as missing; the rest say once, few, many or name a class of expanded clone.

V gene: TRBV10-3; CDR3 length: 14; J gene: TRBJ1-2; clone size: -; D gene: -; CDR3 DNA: TGTGCCATCAGTGACGGATTTGGACCTACCGGCTACACCTTC; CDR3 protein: CAISDGFGPTGYTF
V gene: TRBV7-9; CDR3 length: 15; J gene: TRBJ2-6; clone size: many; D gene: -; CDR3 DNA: TGTGCCAGCAGTCTCGGGTCTGCTGGGGCCAACGTCCTGACTTTC; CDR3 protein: CASSLGSAGANVLTF
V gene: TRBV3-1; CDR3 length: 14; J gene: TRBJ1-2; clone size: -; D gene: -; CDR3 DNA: TGTGCCAGCAGCCAAGATGGTAGGGGCTATGGCTACACCTTC; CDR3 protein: CASSQDGRGYGYTF
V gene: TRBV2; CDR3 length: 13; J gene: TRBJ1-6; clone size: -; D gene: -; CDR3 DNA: TGTGCCAGCTCGGATGGCCCAGGCTCACCCCTCCACTTT; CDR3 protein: CASSDGPGSPLHF
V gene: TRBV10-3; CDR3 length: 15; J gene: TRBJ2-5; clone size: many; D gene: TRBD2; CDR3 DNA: TGTGCCATCAAGCTAGCGGGAGGAGGTCAGGAGACCCAGTACTTC; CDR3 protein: CAIKLAGGGQETQYF
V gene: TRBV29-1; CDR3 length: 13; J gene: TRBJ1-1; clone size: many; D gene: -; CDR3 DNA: TGCAGCGTTGATGGCCCAGGACACACTGAAGCTTTCTTT; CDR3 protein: CSVDGPGHTEAFF
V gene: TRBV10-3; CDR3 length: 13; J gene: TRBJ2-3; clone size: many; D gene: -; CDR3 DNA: TGTGCCATCAGTGAGGCGACCACAGATACGCAGTATTTT; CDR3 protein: CAISEATTDTQYF
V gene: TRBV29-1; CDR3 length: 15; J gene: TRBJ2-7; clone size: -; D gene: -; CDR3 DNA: TGCAGCGTTTCCCTCCGGGACCAATACTCCTACGAGCAGTACTTC; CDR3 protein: CSVSLRDQYSYEQYF
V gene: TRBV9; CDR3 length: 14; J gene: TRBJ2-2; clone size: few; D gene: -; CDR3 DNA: TGTGCCAGCAGCTCTCTGGGGGGAGCCGGGGAGCTGTTTTTT; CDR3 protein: CASSSLGGAGELFF
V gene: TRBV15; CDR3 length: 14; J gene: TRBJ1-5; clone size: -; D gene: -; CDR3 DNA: TGTGCCACCAGCACAAGGGACCCGAGGACCCCCCAGCATTTT; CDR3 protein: CATSTRDPRTPQHF
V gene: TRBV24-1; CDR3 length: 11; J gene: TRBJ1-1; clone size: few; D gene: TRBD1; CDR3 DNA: TGTGCCACTGAGAGACAGGGACGAGCTTTCTTT; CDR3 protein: CATERQGRAFF
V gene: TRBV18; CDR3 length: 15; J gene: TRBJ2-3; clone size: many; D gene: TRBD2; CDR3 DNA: TGTGCCAGCTCACCAGGACTAGCGAGCACAGATACGCAGTATTTT; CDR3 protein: CASSPGLASTDTQYF
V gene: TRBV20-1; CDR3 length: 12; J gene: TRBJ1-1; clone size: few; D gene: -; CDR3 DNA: TGCAGTGGATCGTCTAGGAGAACTGAAGCTTTCTTT; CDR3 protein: CSGSSRRTEAFF
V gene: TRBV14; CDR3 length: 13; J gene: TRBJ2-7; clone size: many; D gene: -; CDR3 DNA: TGTGCCAGCGCGCCAAGGACTTCCTACGAGCAGTACTTC; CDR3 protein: CASAPRTSYEQYF
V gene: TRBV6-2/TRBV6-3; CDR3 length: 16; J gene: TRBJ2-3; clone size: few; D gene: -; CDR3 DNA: TGTGCCAGCAGTTACTCGGGACATATCAGCACAGATACGCAGTATTTT; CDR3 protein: CASSYSGHISTDTQYF
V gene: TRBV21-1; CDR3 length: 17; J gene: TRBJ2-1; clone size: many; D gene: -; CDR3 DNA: TGTGCCAGCAGCGGACTAGCGGGAGCTTATTCAGTATGGGAGCAGTTCTTC; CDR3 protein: CASSGLAGAYSVWEQFF
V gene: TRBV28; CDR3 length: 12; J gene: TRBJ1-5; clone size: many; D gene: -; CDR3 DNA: TGTGCCAGCATTACAGACAATCAGCCCCAGCATTTT; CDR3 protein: CASITDNQPQHF
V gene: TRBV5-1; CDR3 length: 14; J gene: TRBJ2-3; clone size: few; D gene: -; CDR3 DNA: TGCGCCAGCAGCTTGGTTTTGGGAGCAGATACGCAGTATTTT; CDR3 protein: CASSLVLGADTQYF
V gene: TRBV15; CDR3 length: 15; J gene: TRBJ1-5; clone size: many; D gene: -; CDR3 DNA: TGTGCCACCAGCAGAGATAAAGGGAGCAATCAGCCCCAGCATTTT; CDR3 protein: CATSRDKGSNQPQHF
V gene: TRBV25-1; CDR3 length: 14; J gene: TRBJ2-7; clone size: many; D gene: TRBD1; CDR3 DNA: TGTGCCAGCAGTGGGGACAGGGGGCGTTACGAGCAGTACTTC; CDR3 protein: CASSGDRGRYEQYF
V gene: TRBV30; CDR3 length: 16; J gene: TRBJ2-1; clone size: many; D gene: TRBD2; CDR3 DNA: TGTGCCTGGAGTGGGAAGACTAGCGGGAGCTACAATGAGCAGTTCTTC; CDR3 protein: CAWSGKTSGSYNEQFF
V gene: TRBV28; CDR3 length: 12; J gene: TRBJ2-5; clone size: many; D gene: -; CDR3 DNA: TGTGCCAGCAGTTTAGTGGAAGAGACCCAGTACTTC; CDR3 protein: CASSLVEETQYF
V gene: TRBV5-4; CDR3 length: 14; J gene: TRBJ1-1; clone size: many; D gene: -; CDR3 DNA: TGTGCCAGCATCTCCCCGGGGGGGAACACTGAAGCTTTCTTT; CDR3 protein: CASISPGGNTEAFF
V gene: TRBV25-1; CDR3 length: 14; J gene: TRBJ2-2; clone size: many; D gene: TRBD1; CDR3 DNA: TGTGCCAGCAGACAGGGGGGTAACACCGGGGAGCTGTTTTTT; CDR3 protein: CASRQGGNTGELFF
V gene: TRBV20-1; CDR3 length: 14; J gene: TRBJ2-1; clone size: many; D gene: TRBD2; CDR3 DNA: TGCAGTGCTAGTAGGCTAGCGGAGGTTAATGAGCAGTTCTTC; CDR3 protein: CSASRLAEVNEQFF
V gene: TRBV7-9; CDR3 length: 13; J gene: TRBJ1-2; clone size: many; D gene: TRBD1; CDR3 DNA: TGTGCCAGCAGCCTGGGACAGAATAATGGCTACACCTTC; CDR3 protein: CASSLGQNNGYTF
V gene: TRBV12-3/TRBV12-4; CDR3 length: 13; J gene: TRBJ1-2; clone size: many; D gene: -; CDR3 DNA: TGTGCCAGCAGTTTCTCTTCCACCTATGGCTACACCTTC; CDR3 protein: CASSFSSTYGYTF
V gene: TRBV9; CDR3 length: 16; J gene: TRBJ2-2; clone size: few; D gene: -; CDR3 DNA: TGTGCCAGCAGCGTAGGGCGTGAGTCTCGCGCCGGGGAGCTGTTTTTT; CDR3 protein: CASSVGRESRAGELFF
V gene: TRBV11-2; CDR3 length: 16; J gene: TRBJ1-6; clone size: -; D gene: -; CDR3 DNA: TGTGCCAGCAGCTTAGATTATTCGGGGCATAATTCACCCCTCCACTTT; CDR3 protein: CASSLDYSGHNSPLHF
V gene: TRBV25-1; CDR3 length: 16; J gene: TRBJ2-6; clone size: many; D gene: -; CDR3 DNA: TGTGCCAGCAGTGAAATACAGAGCTCTGGGGCCAACGTCCTGACTTTC; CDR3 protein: CASSEIQSSGANVLTF
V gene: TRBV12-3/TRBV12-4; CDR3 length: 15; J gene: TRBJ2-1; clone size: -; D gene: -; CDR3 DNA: TGTGCCAGCAGTTTTCAGGGGGACTCCGACAATGAGCAGTTCTTC; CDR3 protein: CASSFQGDSDNEQFF
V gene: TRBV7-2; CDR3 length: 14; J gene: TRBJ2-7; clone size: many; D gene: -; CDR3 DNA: TGTGCCAGCAGCTTAAATAAGGGCCCCTACGAGCAGTACTTC; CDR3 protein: CASSLNKGPYEQYF
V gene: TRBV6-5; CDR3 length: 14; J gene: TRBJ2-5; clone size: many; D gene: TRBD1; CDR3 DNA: TGTGCCAGCAATACGGGACAGGGAGAAGAGACCCAGTACTTC; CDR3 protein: CASNTGQGEETQYF
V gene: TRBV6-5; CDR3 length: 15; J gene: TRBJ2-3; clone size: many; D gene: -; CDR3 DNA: TGTGCCAGCAGGCAGGGTGTATACCTCACAGATACGCAGTATTTT; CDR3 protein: CASRQGVYLTDTQYF
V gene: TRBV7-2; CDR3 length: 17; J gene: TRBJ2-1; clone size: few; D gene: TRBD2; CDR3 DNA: TGTGCCAGCAGCTCGTCCGGGACTAGCGGGAACTACAATGAGCAGTTCTTC; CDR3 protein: CASSSSGTSGNYNEQFF
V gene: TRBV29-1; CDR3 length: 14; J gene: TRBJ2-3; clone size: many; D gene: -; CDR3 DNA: TGCAGCGTTCTATCTCAGGGGAGGACAGATACGCAGTATTTT; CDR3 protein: CSVLSQGRTDTQYF
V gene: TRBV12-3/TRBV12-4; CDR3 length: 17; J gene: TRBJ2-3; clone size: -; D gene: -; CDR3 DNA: TGTGCCAGCACTTATGGGAGCGGAGGACTTAGCACAGATACGCAGTATTTT; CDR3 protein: CASTYGSGGLSTDTQYF
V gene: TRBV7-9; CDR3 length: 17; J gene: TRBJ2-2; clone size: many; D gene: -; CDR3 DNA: TGTGCCAGCAGCCTAGGCCCCTCGCAGGCGAACACCGGGGAGCTGTTTTTT; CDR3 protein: CASSLGPSQANTGELFF
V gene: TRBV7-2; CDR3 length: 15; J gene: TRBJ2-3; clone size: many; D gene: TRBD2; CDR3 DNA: TGTGCCAGCAGTACGGGACTAGCGGGAGCAGATACGCAGTATTTT; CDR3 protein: CASSTGLAGADTQYF
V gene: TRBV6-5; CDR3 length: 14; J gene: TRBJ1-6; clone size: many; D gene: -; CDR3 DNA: TGTGCCAGCAGTTACGGGGGCACCGGCTCACCCCTCCACTTT; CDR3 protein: CASSYGGTGSPLHF